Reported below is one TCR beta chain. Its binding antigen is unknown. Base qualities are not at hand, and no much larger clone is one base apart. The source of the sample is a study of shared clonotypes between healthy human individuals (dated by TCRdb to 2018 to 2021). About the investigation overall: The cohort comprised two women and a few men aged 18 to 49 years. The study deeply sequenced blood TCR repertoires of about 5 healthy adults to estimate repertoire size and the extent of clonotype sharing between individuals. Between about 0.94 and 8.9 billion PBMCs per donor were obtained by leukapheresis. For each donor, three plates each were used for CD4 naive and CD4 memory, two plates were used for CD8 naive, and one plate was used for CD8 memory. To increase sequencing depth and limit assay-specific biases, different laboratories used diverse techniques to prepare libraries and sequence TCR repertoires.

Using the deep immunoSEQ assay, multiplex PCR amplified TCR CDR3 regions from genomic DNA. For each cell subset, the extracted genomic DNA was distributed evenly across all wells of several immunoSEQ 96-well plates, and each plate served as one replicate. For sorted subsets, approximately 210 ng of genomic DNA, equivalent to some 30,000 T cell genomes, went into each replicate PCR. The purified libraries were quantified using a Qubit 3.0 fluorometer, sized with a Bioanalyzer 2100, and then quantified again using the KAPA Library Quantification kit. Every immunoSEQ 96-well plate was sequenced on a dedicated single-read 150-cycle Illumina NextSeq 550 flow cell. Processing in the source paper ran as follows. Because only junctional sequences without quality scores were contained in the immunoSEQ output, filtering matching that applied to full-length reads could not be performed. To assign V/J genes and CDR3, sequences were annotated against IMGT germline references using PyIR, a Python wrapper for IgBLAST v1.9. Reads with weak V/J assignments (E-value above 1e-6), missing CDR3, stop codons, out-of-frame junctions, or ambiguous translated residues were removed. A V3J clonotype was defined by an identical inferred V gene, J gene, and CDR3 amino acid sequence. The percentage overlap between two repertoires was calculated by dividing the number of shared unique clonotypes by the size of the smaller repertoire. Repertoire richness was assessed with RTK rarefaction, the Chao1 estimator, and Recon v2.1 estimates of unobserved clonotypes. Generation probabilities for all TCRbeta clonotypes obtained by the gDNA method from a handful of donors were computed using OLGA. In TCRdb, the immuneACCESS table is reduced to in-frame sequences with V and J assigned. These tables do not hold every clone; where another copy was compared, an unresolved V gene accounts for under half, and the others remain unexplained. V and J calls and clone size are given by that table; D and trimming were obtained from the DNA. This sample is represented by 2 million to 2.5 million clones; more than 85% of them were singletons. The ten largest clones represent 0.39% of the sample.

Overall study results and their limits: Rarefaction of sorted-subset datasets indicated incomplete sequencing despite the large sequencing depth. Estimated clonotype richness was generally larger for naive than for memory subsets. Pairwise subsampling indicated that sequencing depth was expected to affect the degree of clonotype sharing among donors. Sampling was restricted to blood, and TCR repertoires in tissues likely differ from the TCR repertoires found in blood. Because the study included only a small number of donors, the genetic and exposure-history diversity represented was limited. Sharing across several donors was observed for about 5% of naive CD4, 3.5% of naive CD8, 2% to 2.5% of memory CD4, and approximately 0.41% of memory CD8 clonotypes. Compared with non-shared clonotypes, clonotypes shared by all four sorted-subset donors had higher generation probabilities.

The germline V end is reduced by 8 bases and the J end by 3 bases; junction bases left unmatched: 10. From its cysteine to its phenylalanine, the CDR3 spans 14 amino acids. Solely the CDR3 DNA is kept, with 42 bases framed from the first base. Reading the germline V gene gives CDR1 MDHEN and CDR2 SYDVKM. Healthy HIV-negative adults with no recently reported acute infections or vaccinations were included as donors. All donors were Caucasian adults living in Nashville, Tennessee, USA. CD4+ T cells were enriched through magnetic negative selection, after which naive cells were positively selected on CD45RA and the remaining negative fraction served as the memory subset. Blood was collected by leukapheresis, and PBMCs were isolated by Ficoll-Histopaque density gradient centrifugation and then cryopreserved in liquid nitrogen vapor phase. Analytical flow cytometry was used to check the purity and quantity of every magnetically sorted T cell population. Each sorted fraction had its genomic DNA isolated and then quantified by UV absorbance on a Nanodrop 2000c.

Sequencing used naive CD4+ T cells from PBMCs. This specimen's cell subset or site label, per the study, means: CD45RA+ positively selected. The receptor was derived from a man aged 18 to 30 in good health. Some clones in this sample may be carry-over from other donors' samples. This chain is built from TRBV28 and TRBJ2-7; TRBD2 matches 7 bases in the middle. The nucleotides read TGTGCCAGCCAAACCCGGCTAGCGGTCTACGAGCAGTACTTC. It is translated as CASQTRLAVYEQYF.